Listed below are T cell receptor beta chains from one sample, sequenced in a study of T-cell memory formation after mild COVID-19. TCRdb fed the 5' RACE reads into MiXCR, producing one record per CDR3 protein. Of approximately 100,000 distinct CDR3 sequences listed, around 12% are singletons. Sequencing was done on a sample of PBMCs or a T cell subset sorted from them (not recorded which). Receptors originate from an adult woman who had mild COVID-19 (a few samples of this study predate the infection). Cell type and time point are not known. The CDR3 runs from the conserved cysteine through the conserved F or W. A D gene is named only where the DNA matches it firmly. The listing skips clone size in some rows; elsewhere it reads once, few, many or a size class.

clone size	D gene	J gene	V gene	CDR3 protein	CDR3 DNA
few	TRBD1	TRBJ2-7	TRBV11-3	CASSTPGQGFYEQYF	TGTGCCAGCAGCACTCCGGGACAGGGGTTCTACGAGCAGTACTTC
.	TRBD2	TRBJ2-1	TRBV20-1	CSASSGLASYNEQFF	TGCAGTGCTTCCTCGGGACTAGCGTCCTACAATGAGCAGTTCTTC
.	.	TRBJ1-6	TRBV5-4	CASRAMKGSYNSPLHF	TGTGCCAGCAGGGCCATGAAGGGCTCCTATAATTCACCCCTCCACTTT
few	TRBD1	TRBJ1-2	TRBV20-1	CSARDGTGGFTRGYTF	TGCAGTGCTAGAGACGGGACAGGGGGCTTTACTCGTGGCTACACCTTC
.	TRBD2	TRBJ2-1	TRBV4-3	CASSLLSPSGVYNEQFF	TGCGCCAGCAGCCTCCTTTCCCCCAGCGGGGTCTACAATGAGCAGTTCTTC
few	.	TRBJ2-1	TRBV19	CASSRGVLPYNEQFF	TGTGCCAGTTCCCGGGGAGTCCTACCGTACAATGAGCAGTTCTTC
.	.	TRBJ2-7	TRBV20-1	CSAQRRGTDEQYF	TGCAGTGCTCAACGCAGGGGCACCGACGAGCAGTACTTC
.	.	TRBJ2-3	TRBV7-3	CASSTTGSDDTQYF	TGTGCCAGCAGTACGACGGGAAGTGATGATACGCAGTATTTT
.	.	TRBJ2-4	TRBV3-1	CASSRIRLGEYIQYF	TGTGCCAGCAGCCGAATCCGACTAGGGGAATACATTCAGTACTTC
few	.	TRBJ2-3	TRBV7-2	CASSSLTTDTQYF	TGTGCCAGCAGCTCCCTTACCACAGATACGCAGTATTTT
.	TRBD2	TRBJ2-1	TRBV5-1	CASSGGAGIDNEQFF	TGCGCCAGCAGCGGGGGAGCGGGGATAGACAATGAGCAGTTCTTC
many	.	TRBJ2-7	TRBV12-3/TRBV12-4	CASRRFGYEQYF	TGTGCCAGCAGGAGATTCGGGTACGAGCAGTACTTC
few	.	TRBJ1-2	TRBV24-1	CATGYLAGSYGYTF	TGTGCCACCGGCTACCTGGCAGGAAGTTATGGCTACACCTTC
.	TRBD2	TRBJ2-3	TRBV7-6	CASSYSGGPIHTQYF	TGTGCCAGCAGCTACAGCGGGGGGCCCATTCATACGCAGTATTTT
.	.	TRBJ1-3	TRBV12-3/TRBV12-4	CASSLDRNSGNTIYF	TGTGCCAGCAGTTTAGACAGGAACTCTGGAAACACAATATATTTT
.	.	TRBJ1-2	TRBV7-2	CATQGTNYGYTF	TGTGCCACCCAAGGGACTAACTATGGCTACACCTTC
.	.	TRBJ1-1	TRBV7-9	CASSTTTLKNTEAFF	TGTGCCAGCAGCACGACGACGCTTAAGAACACTGAAGCTTTCTTT
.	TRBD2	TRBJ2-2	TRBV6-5	CASSYSNPSGGPTGELFF	TGTGCCAGCAGTTACTCCAACCCTAGCGGGGGCCCTACCGGGGAGCTGTTTTTT